The clone carrying this T cell receptor beta chain has more than one count but fewer than ten. Its antigen is not identified. These data are taken from a study of CD8 T cells in Susac syndrome. RNA amounts of about 0.45 to 1 ug underwent reverse transcription with random hexamers. TCR beta CDR3 was amplified by immunoSEQ covering 54 Vbeta and 13 Jbeta. Using its own MiXCR run on the immunoSEQ multiplex PCR reads, TCRdb lists one record per CDR3 protein. The sample lists some 400,000 distinct CDR3 sequences; approximately 85% were seen once. Study findings and constraints: The study acknowledged a relatively small number of individuals in its TCR sequencing and HLA analysis.

Sequencing of TCR beta was performed on blood CD8+ and CD4+ T cells. Those who served as multiple sclerosis controls were treatment-naive patients with stable or active relapsing-remitting disease. The receptor was derived from a human donor with multiple sclerosis. Sequenced input: CD8+ T cells from PBMCs.

This CDR3 is CSVRSSAEQYF. CDR3 coding DNA: TGCAGCGTTAGGTCTAGCGCCGAGCAGTACTTC. The V and J genes are TRBV29-1 and TRBJ2-7; tentative D call: TRBD2 (6 bases). The CDR3 sequence is 11 residues long. Trimming stripped 5 bases from V and 6 bases from J, with 11 bases between. From germline, CDR1 is SQVTM and CDR2 ANQGSEA.